These T cell receptor beta chains were read from a single sample in a study of human T cells and chemical hapten exposure. In TCRdb, the RACE reads were re-called with MiXCR into one record per CDR3 protein. This table has 70,000 to 90,000 distinct CDR3 sequences, about 9.4% appearing once. This material consisted of whole blood, taken in connection with sensitization to the hapten diphenylcyclopropenone (DPC). The receptors shown here come from a woman aged 45-59 years with alopecia areata. Some clones in this sample may be carry-over from other donors' samples. Both conserved end residues are part of each CDR3. The D gene is left open where the match is weak. Clone size is not always given. Where it is, it says once, few, many or a class for expanded clones.

D gene,J gene,clone size,V gene,CDR3 length,CDR3 DNA,CDR3 protein
TRBD1,TRBJ2-5,few,TRBV7-9,14,TGTGCCAGCAGCGGACAGGGGAGGGAAGAGACCCAGTACTTC,CASSGQGREETQYF
NA,TRBJ2-5,many,TRBV6-5,13,TGTGCCAGCAGCTTGAGAGTCTTAGAGACCCAGTACTTC,CASSLRVLETQYF
NA,TRBJ2-5,many,TRBV10-3,12,TGTGCCATCAGTGAGTCCCAAGAGACCCAGTACTTC,CAISESQETQYF
TRBD2,TRBJ2-7,NA,TRBV9,15,TGTGCCAGCAGCGAGGGACTAGCGGGAACTTACGAGCAGTACTTC,CASSEGLAGTYEQYF
TRBD2,TRBJ2-2,many,TRBV30,16,TGTGCCTGGAGGCCTAGCGGGAGGCAGAACACCGGGGAGCTGTTTTTT,CAWRPSGRQNTGELFF
NA,TRBJ2-6,many,TRBV19,15,TGTGCCAGTAGTACGGGGGCCTCTGGGGCCAACGTCCTGACTTTC,CASSTGASGANVLTF
NA,TRBJ1-2,few,TRBV12-3/TRBV12-4,14,TGTGCCAGCAGTTTAACCGGATCTAACTATGGCTACACCTTC,CASSLTGSNYGYTF
TRBD2,TRBJ2-3,few,TRBV13,17,TGTGCCAGCAGCATTAAAGCGGGAGGGGCTAGCACAGATACGCAGTATTTT,CASSIKAGGASTDTQYF
TRBD2,TRBJ2-7,NA,TRBV11-2,14,TGTGCCAGCACCGAAGGACCAGCGGGAGGCGAGCAGTACTTC,CASTEGPAGGEQYF
TRBD2,TRBJ2-5,few,TRBV5-4,16,TGTGCCAGCAGCTTGGATGGGCGGGAGGCAGAAGAGACCCAGTACTTC,CASSLDGREAEETQYF
NA,TRBJ2-1,medium-sized,TRBV29-1,13,TGCAGCGCCGTAAAAACTCAGGGAAGCCATAAGTTCTTC,CSAVKTQGSHKFF
NA,TRBJ1-1,NA,TRBV29-1,12,TGCAGCGTTGACGGGGTTTTGGCTGAAGCTTTCTTT,CSVDGVLAEAFF
NA,TRBJ2-7,many,TRBV28,13,TGTGCCAGCAGTTCACCCGGACACTACGAGCAGTACTTC,CASSSPGHYEQYF
NA,TRBJ1-5,many,TRBV27,14,TGTGCCAGCAGGGGACATAGTAAAGGTCAGCCCCAGCATTTT,CASRGHSKGQPQHF
TRBD1,TRBJ1-1,few,TRBV5-6,15,TGTGCCAGCAGCCTGTTACAGGGGGCGATTACTGAAGCTTTCTTT,CASSLLQGAITEAFF
TRBD2,TRBJ2-3,many,TRBV7-8,17,TGTGCCAGCAGCAAGACTACGGGACTAGCGGGGACAGATACGCAGTATTTT,CASSKTTGLAGTDTQYF
NA,TRBJ2-4,many,TRBV6-6,13,TGTGCCAGCCGCGATGGGGCCAAAAACATTCAGTACTTC,CASRDGAKNIQYF
NA,TRBJ2-3,few,TRBV20-1,13,TGCAGTGCTCGGGACCCGCTAACAGATACGCAGTATTTT,CSARDPLTDTQYF
TRBD1,TRBJ1-1,NA,TRBV20-1,13,TGCAGCACCCCGGACAGGGTTAGCACTGAAGCTTTCTTT,CSTPDRVSTEAFF
TRBD2,TRBJ2-2,many,TRBV4-2,18,TGTGCCAGCAGCCAACCCGGGGAGGGTAGCGGAACCACCGGGGAGCTGTTTTTT,CASSQPGEGSGTTGELFF
NA,TRBJ2-2,NA,TRBV19,13,TGTGCCAGTAAGCTAGCGAACACCGGGGAGCTGTTTTTT,CASKLANTGELFF
NA,TRBJ2-6,few,TRBV3-1,15,TGTGCCAGCAGCCAACGACAGCTTGGGGCCAACGTCCTGACTTTC,CASSQRQLGANVLTF
TRBD2,TRBJ2-1,few,TRBV5-1,18,TGCGCCAGCAGCTTGGATTGGGGGAGGGCGACCAGGTACAATGAGCAGTTCTTC,CASSLDWGRATRYNEQFF
NA,TRBJ2-7,NA,TRBV12-3/TRBV12-4,13,TGTGCCAGCAGTTTCGTGTTCGGGTACGAGCAGTACTTC,CASSFVFGYEQYF
NA,TRBJ2-7,many,TRBV3-1,15,TGTGCCAGCAGCCAAGGGCGCCGGAGCTCCTACGAGCAGTACTTC,CASSQGRRSSYEQYF
NA,TRBJ1-1,many,TRBV27,13,TGTGCCAGCAGTTGGACGGGTTACACTGAAGCTTTCTTT,CASSWTGYTEAFF
NA,TRBJ2-3,medium-sized,TRBV7-2,15,TGTGCCAGCAGCTTAGGGCCGTTAGGGGCAGATACGCAGTATTTT,CASSLGPLGADTQYF
NA,TRBJ2-3,few,TRBV11-2,16,TGTGCCAGCAGCCCTAGGACAGTGCTTGGTACCGATACGCAGTATTTT,CASSPRTVLGTDTQYF
TRBD2,TRBJ2-7,NA,TRBV20-1,14,TGCAGTGCTAGCTGGAGTAGCGGGCAGTACGAGCAGTACTTC,CSASWSSGQYEQYF
TRBD2,TRBJ2-2,NA,TRBV7-6,17,TGTGCCAGCAGAATAGCGGGGGCCACCACCAACACCGGGGAGCTGTTTTTT,CASRIAGATTNTGELFF
NA,TRBJ2-1,NA,TRBV11-2,13,TGTGCCAGCAGCTTTGGAGAGGAGTATGAGCAGTTCTTC,CASSFGEEYEQFF
NA,TRBJ2-7,NA,TRBV28,15,TGTGCCAGCAGCCGGGCGGGGGCGGGCACCTACGAGCAGTACTTC,CASSRAGAGTYEQYF
NA,TRBJ1-2,NA,TRBV20-1,11,TGCAGTGCTAGAGGGGAATATGGCTACACCTTC,CSARGEYGYTF